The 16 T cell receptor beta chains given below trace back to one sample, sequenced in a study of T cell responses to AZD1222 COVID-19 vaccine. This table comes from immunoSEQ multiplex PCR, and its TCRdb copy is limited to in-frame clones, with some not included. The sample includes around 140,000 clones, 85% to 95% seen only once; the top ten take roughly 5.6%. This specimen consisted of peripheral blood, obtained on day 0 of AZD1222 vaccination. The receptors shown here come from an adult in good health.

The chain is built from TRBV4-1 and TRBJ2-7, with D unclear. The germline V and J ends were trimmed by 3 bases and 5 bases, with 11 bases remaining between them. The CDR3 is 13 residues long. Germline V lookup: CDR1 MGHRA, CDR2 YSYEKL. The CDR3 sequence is CASSQMTPHEQYF. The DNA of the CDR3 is TGCGCCAGCAGCCAGATGACTCCGCACGAGCAGTACTTC.

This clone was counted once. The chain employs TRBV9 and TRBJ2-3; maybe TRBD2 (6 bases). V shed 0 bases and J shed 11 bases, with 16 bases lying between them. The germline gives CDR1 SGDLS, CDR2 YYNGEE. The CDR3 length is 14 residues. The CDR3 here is CASSVGRVPREQYF. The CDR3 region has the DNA TGTGCCAGCAGCGTAGGGAGGGTCCCTAGGGAGCAGTATTTT.

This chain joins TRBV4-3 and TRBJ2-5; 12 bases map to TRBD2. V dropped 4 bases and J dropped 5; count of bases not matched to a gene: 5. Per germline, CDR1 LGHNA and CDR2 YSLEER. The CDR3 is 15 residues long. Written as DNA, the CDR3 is TGCGCCAGCAGCCCTAGCGGGAGGGCCCGGGAGACCCAGTACTTC. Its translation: CASSPSGRARETQYF.

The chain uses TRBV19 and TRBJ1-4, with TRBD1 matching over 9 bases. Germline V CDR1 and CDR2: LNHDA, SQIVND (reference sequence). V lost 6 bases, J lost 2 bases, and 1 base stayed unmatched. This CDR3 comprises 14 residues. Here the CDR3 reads CASSDRGTNEKLFF. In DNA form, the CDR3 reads TGTGCCAGTAGCGACAGGGGGACTAATGAAAAACTGTTTTTT.

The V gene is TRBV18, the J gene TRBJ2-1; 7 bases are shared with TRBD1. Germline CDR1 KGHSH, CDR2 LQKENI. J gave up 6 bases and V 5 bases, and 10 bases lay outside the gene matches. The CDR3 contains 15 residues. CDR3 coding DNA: TGTGCCAGCTCATCCGGGACAGTAGGGCCCAATGAGCAGTTCTTC. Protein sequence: CASSSGTVGPNEQFF.

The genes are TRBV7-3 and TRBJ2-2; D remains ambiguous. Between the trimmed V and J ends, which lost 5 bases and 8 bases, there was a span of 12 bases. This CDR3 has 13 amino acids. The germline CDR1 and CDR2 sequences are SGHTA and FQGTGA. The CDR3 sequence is CASSRQVGGELFF. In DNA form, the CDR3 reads TGTGCCAGCAGCCGCCAGGTGGGAGGGGAGCTGTTTTTT.

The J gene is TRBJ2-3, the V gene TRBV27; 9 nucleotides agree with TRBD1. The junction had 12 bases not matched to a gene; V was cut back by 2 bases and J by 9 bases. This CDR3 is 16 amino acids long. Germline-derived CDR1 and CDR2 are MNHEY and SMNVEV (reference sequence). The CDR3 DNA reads TGTGCCAGCAGTTTAGAAGGGACAGGGCTTTTCCAAACGCAGTATTTT. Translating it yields CASSLEGTGLFQTQYF.

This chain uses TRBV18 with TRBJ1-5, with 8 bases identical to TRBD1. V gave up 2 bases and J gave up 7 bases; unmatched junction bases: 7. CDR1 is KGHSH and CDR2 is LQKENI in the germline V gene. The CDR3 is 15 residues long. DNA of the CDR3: TGTGCCAGCTCACCATTCGGACAGGGAATACAGCCCCAGCATTTT. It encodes CASSPFGQGIQPQHF.

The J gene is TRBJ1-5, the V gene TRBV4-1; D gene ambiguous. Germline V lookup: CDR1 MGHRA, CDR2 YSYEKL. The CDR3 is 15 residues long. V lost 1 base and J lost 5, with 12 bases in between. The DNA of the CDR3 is TGCGCCAGCAGCCAAGTGGCCGCCACTTATCAGCCCCAGCATTTT. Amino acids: CASSQVAATYQPQHF.

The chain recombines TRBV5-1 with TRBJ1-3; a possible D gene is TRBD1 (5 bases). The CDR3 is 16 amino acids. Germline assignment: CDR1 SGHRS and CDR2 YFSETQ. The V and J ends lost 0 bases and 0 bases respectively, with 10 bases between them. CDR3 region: CASSLEQGGSGNTIYF. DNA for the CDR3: TGCGCCAGCAGCTTGGAGCAGGGTGGCTCTGGAAACACCATATATTTT.

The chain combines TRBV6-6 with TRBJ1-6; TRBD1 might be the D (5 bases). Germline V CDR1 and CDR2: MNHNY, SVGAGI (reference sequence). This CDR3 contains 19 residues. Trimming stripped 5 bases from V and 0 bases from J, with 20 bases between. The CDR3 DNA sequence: TGTGCCAGCAGTCCGGGACGCTCATTCAACCCCTCCTATAATTCACCCCTCCACTTT. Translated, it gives CASSPGRSFNPSYNSPLHF.

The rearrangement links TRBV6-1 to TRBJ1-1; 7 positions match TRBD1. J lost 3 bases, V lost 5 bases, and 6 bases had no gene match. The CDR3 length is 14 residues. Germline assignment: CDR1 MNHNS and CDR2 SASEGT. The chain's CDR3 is CASSFRTGDTEAFF. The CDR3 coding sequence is TGTGCCAGCAGTTTCCGGACAGGCGACACTGAAGCTTTCTTT.

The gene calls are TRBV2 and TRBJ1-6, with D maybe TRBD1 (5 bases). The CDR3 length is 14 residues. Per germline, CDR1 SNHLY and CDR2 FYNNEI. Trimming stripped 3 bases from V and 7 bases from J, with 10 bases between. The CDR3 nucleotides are TGTGCCAGCAGTGACAGACAGTTGAATTCACCCCTCCACTTT. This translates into CASSDRQLNSPLHF.

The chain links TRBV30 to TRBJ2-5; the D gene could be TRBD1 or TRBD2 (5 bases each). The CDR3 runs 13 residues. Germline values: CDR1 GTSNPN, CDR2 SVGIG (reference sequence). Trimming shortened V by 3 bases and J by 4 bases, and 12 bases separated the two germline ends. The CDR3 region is CAWSGIGAETQYF. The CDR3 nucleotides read TGTGCCTGGAGCGGTATCGGGGCAGAGACCCAGTACTTC.

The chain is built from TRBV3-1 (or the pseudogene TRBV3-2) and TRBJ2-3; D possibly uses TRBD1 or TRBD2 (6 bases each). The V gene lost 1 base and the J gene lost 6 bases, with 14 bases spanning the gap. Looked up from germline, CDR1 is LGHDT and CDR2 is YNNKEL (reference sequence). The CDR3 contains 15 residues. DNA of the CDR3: TGTGCCAGCAGCCAAGGGAACGGGGGCGGGGATACGCAGTATTTT. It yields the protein CASSQGNGGGDTQYF.

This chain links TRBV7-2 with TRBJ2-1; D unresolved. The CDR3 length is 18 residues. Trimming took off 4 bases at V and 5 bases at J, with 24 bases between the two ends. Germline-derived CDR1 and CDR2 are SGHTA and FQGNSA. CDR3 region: CASSSLGPQMGSHNEQFF. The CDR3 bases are TGTGCCAGCAGCTCCCTCGGTCCCCAGATGGGGTCCCACAATGAGCAGTTCTTC.